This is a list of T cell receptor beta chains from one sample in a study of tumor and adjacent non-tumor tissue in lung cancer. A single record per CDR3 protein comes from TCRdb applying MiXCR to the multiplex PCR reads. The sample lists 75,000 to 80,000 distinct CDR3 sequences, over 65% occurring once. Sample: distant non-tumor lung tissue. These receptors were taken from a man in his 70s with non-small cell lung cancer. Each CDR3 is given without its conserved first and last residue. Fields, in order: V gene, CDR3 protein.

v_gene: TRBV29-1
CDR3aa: SAWGTNPEQN

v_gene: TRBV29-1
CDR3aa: SVAESTGTYEQY

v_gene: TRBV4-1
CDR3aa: ASSRGTGRASGQY

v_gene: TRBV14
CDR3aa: ASIQELGNTGELF

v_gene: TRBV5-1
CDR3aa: ASRLLSLGLSGGETNY

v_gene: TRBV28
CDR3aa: ATTGWERSTEAF

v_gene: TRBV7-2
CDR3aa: ASSLVAGNTEAF

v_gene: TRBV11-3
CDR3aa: ASLGRNSPLH

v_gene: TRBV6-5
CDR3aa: ANLRDGDTEAF

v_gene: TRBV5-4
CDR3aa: ASSLCMWTGDTTITDTHY

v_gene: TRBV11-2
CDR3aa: ASSLAGERNEPF

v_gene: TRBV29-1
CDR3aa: SVEPYDNGVDNDQF

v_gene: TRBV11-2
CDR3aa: ASSILLAGTFINEQF

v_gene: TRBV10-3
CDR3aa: AMSTGDTDTQY

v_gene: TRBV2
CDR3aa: ATSGEYVSNDQF

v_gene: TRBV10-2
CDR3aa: ASSSHLGVNNSPLH

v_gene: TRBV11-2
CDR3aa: ASSLVGTGVAGDLS

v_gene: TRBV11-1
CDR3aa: ASSAHRDTEAF

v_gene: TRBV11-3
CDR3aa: TSSPNRGNEQL